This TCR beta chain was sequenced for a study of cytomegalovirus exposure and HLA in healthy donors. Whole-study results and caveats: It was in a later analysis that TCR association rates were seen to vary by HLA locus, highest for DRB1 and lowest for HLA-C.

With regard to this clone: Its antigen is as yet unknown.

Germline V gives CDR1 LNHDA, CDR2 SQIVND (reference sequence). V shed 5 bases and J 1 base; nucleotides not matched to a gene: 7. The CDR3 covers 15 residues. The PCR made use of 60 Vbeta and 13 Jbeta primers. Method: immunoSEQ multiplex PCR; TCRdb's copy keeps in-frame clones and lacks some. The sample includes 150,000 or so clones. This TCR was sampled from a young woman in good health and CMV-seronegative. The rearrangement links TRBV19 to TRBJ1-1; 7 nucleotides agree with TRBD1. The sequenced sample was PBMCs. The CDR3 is CASSPRQGGNTEAFF. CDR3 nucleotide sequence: TGTGCCAGTAGTCCTAGACAGGGAGGGAACACTGAAGCTTTCTTT.